The T cell receptor beta chain under discussion was sequenced for a study of T cells in Graves' hyperthyroidism and ophthalmopathy. The CDR3 spans 16 residues. Unmatched junction bases numbered 7, after V lost 3 bases and J lost 0 bases. Germline values: CDR1 ENHRY, CDR2 SYGVKD. Using RNA transcripts as the source, TCR beta CDR3 regions were amplified. Researchers ran a first-round RT-PCR on the TCR CDR3 using the HTBI primer set. Each CDR3 protein is one row after TCRdb ran MiXCR on the multiplex PCR reads. In the table there are fewer than 650,000 distinct CDR3 sequences, over 45% of which are singletons.

Sequenced input: peripheral blood or thyroid tissue (not recorded which). This clonotype originated in an adult woman with Graves' disease, either hyperthyroidism or ophthalmopathy (not recorded which). The chain employs TRBV10-3 and TRBJ2-7, with 8 bases lining up with TRBD2. In DNA, the CDR3 is TGTGCCATCAGTGACCCTGGACTAGCTGCCTCCTACGAGCAGTACTTC. Residues: CAISDPGLAASYEQYF.